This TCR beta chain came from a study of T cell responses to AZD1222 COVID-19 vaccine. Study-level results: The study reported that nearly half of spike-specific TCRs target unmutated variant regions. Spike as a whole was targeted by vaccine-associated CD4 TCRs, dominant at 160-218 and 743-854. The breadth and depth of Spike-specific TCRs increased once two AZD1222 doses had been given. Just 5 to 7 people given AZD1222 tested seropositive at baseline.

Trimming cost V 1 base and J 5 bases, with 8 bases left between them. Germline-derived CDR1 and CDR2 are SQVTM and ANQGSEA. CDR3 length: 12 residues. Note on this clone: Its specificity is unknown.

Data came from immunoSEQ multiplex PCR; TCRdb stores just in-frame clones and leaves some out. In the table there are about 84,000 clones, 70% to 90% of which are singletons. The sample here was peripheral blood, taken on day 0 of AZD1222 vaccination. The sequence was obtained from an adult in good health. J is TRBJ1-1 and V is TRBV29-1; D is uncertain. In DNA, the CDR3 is TGCAGCGTTGAAGGTTTAAATACTGAAGCTTTCTTT. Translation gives CSVEGLNTEAFF.